One sample yielded the 3 T cell receptor beta chains listed below, sequenced in a study of OX40 agonist ivuxolimab in advanced cancers. TCRdb's table, derived via immunoSEQ multiplex PCR, lists solely in-frame clones and lacks some. The sample carries tens of thousands of clones, approximately 90% recorded once. The material sequenced was CD4+ or CD8+ T cells sorted from blood, taken in a trial of the OX40 agonist ivuxolimab. The receptors here all came from an adult with an advanced solid tumor such as melanoma, head and neck, liver or kidney cancer.

The chain employs TRBV4-2 and TRBJ2-1; no clear D gene. The V gene lost 5 bases and the J gene lost 1 base, with 6 bases spanning the gap. The V gene's germline CDR1 is LGHNA and CDR2 YNFKEQ. The CDR3 length is 13 residues. The CDR3 is CASSIGSYNEQFF. CDR3 in DNA: TGTGCCAGCAGCATCGGTTCCTACAATGAGCAGTTCTTC.

The chain uses TRBV27 and TRBJ2-7, with D hard to call. V lost 0 bases and J lost 0, with 12 bases in between. CDR3 length equals 16 residues. Germline V gives CDR1 MNHEY, CDR2 SMNVEV (reference sequence). The CDR3 reads CASSLSSLGPSYEQYF. CDR3 nucleotides: TGTGCCAGCAGTTTATCTAGCCTTGGTCCCTCCTACGAGCAGTACTTC.

The DNA for the CDR3 is TGTGCCAGCATCGCTGGAGACCCTACAGTGTACCAAGAGACCCAGTACTTC. It is translated as CASIAGDPTVYQETQYF. The chain combines TRBV2 with TRBJ2-5; D is unresolved. Trimming pared 7 bases from V and 0 bases from J, leaving 21 bases between. Germline lookup yields CDR1 SNHLY and CDR2 FYNNEI. CDR3 length equals 17 residues.